The T cell receptor beta chain described here comes from a study of blood T cell repertoires in COVID-19 (dated by TCRdb to the early 2020s). As for the study more broadly: The collaborator samples originated in the United States, Italy and Spain and spanned the acute and convalescent phases of COVID-19. Subjects who had been exposed to COVID-19, were actively infected with it, or had recovered from it provided the deeply sampled blood TCRbeta repertoires that made up the dataset. Where HLA class I and class II types were available, the types were taken from metadata supplied by the sample provider, not from assay-based typing. The prospective study material was composed of cDNA or gDNA derived from T cells, B-cell-depleted T cells, or PBMCs. The samples were drawn from the first 160 participants of the ongoing ImmuneRACE study and from over a thousand subjects provided by 6 global collaborators. The repertoires were released in a freely available public database intended as a resource for research on the immune response to SARS-CoV-2. The sample metadata nearly always contained a de-identified subject ID, COVID-19 status, age in years and sex.

Broader findings and caveats from the paper: How much clinical and demographic metadata was included differed by source and by participant, and the metadata was provided uncurated.

Regarding this clone: Its antigen is not yet known. It has no much larger one-base neighbor in the sample; base qualities were not kept.

Whole blood was collected in K2EDTA tubes by collaborating institutions according to the institutions' own protocols. For TCRbeta analysis, collaborators shipped samples in one of three forms: frozen whole blood, isolated PBMCs, or DNA extracted from either of those sample types. From the cysteine through the phenylalanine, the CDR3 covers 17 amino acids. Of all the DNA, just the CDR3 is kept, 51 bases in frame from base 1. The V end gives up 2 bases and the J end 5 bases, leaving 11 bases in the junction not matched to a gene. According to the germline V gene, CDR1 reads MNHNS and CDR2 reads SASEGT. TCRbeta CDR3 regions were amplified from genomic DNA by means of the immunoSEQ Assay, a bias-controlled multiplex PCR. The original pipeline was this. The number of nucleated cells in each sample was estimated from the amplification of reference gene primers within the assay. To quantify the absolute abundance of each unique TCRbeta CDR3 rearrangement, sequence reads were collapsed and filtered. For each sample, productive Simpson clonality was calculated as the square root of Simpson's diversity index over productive rearrangements. Not all clones reach the TCRdb copy of this immuneACCESS table, which keeps in-frame sequences only. Checked studies attribute under half of the gap to unresolved V genes and leave the rest unexplained. V, J and clone size reflect that table, while D and trimming were determined from the DNA. The sample data list about 380,000 clones, and about four fifths of these were observed just once. More than 0.85% of the sample rests with the top ten.

This TCR was recovered from a human donor with acute or convalescent COVID-19. The donor label of this sample is uncertain. Sequencing input: peripheral blood. The chain joins TRBV6-1 to TRBJ2-1, and TRBD2 aligns with 8 junction nucleotides. The DNA sequence is as follows: TGTGCCAGCAGTGAACTGATTATAAGCGGGAGAAACAATGAGCAGTTCTTC. Translated, this is CASSELIISGRNNEQFF.